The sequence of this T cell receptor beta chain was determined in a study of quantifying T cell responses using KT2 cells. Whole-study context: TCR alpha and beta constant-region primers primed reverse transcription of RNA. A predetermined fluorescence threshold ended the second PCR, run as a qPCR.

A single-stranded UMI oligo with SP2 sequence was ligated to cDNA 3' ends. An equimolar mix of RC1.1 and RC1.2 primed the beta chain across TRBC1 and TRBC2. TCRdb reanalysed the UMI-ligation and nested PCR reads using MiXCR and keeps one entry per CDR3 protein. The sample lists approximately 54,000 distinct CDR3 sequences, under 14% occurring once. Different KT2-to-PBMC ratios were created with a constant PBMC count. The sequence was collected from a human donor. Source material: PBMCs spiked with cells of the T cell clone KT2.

CDR3 sequence (DNA): TGTGCCAGCAGCTTAGCATCCCTAGGGCGAGATACGCAGTATTTT. Amino acid sequence: CASSLASLGRDTQYF. This chain joins TRBV7-2 and TRBJ2-3; the D is unclear. CDR1 and CDR2 (germline): SGHTA, FQGNSA. Trimming cost V 0 bases and J 5 bases, with 12 bases left between them. CDR3 length equals 15 residues.